This TCR beta chain was captured by sequencing in a study of CD8 T cells in Susac syndrome. An amount of RNA that ranged from 0.5 to 1 ug was reverse transcribed with random hexamers. Coverage of TCR beta CDR3 amplification by immunoSEQ multiplex PCR extended to 54 Vbeta and 13 Jbeta. TCRdb passed the immunoSEQ multiplex PCR reads through MiXCR, listing each CDR3 protein once. This table has approximately 200,000 distinct CDR3 sequences, around 96% appearing once. The authors negatively isolated CD8+ and CD4+ T cells and FACS-enriched TEMRA cells. What was sequenced was CD4+ T cells from PBMCs. The origin of this receptor is a human donor with multiple sclerosis.

The CDR3 sequence: CASTRGQGHIDTQYF. CDR3 nucleotides: TGTGCCAGCACCCGGGGACAGGGGCACATTGATACGCAGTATTTT. The chain is built from TRBV27 and TRBJ2-3; 10 bases are a match to TRBD1. The CDR3 is 15 amino acids. The junction had 10 bases not matched to a gene; V was cut back by 7 bases and J by 6 bases. Germline lookup yields CDR1 MNHEY and CDR2 SMNVEV (reference sequence).